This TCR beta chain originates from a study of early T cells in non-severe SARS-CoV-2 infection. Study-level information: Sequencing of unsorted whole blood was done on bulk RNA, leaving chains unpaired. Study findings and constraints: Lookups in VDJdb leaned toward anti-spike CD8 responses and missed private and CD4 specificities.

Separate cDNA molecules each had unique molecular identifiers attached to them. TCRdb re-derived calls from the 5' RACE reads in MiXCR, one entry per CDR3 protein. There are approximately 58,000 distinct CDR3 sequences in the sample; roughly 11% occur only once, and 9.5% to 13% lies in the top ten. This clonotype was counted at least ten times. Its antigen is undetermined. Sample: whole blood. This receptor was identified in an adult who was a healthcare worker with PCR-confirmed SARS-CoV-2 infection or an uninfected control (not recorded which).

The CDR3 protein is CSAVDWTYSNQPQHF. DNA of the CDR3: TGCAGTGCCGTGGACTGGACATATAGCAATCAGCCCCAGCATTTT. The chain employs TRBV20-1 and TRBJ1-5; tentative D call: TRBD1 (5 bases). The germline V gene has CDR1 DFQATT and CDR2 SNEGSKA (reference sequence). Trimming left V 6 bases short and J 0 bases short, with 15 bases between. The CDR3 covers 15 residues.